These T cell receptor beta chains were read from a single sample in a study of control samples from healthy donors and cancer patients. Using immunoSEQ multiplex PCR, the repertoire was profiled, and TCRdb retains in-frame clones only, with some absent. Here the sample spans around 53,000 clones, 87% being singletons. Sequenced sample: PBMCs. The source of these receptors is a man between 60 and 75 years old with head and neck cancer. CDR3s include the opening cysteine and the closing phenylalanine or tryptophan. The D gene is left open where the match is weak. The size of a clone is reported for some rows only, either as once, few or many, or as a class for expanded clones.

TRBJ2-7 . TRBV19 TRBD2 CASSIEGTSGITYEQYF TGTGCCAGTAGTATAGAGGGGACTAGCGGGATAACCTACGAGCAGTACTTC
TRBJ2-2 . TRBV7-8 . CASSPAVGGVSPGELFF TGTGCCAGCAGCCCCGCGGTCGGCGGGGTATCGCCCGGGGAGCTGTTTTTT
TRBJ2-7 once TRBV2 TRBD2 CASSERGAHSTEQYF TGTGCCAGCAGTGAGCGGGGGGCCCACTCTACGGAGCAGTACTTC
TRBJ1-5 . TRBV25-1 . CASSDGNQPQHF TGTGCCAGCAGTGACGGGAATCAGCCCCAGCATTTT
TRBJ1-1 . TRBV6-6 . CASSFGRGTEAFF TGTGCCAGCAGTTTTGGGCGCGGCACTGAAGCTTTCTTT
TRBJ2-7 . TRBV6-5 TRBD2 CASSYWAGGQYEQYF TGTGCCAGCAGTTACTGGGCGGGGGGGCAGTACGAGCAGTACTTC
TRBJ2-3 . TRBV6-1 TRBD2 CASSEAQTSGGFGTDTQYF TGTGCCAGCAGTGAAGCTCAGACTAGCGGGGGTTTCGGCACAGATACGCAGTATTTT
TRBJ2-4 . TRBV30 . CASRPGPGNIQYF TGTGCCTCAAGGCCGGGGCCGGGGAACATTCAGTACTTC
TRBJ1-1 . TRBV29-1 . CSVEIGQNTEAFF TGCAGCGTTGAAATTGGGCAGAACACTGAAGCTTTCTTT
TRBJ2-3 . TRBV6-2/TRBV6-3 TRBD2 CASSFTTYTGGRTDTQYF TGTGCCAGCAGTTTCACGACTTATACGGGGGGACGCACAGATACGCAGTATTTT
TRBJ2-1 once TRBV28 TRBD2 CASSFLAGGRNNEQFF TGTGCCAGCAGTTTCCTAGCGGGGGGGCGAAACAATGAGCAGTTCTTC
TRBJ2-1 . TRBV28 TRBD2 CASGGVGAGGSSYNEQFF TGTGCCAGCGGCGGTGTGGGAGCGGGGGGAAGCTCCTACAATGAGCAGTTCTTC
TRBJ2-1 once TRBV18 . CASSGVQVYNEQFF TGTGCCAGCTCAGGTGTTCAGGTCTACAATGAGCAGTTCTTC
TRBJ2-7 . TRBV6-2/TRBV6-3 TRBD2 CASSYSREFQQYF TGTGCCAGCAGTTACTCGCGGGAGTTCCAGCAGTACTTC
TRBJ1-6 . TRBV2 TRBD1 CASSVGTGNTDSPLHF TGTGCCAGCAGCGTTGGGACAGGGAATACGGATTCACCCCTCCACTTT
TRBJ2-7 . TRBV4-1 TRBD1 CASSQGADRASYEQYF TGCGCCAGCAGCCAAGGAGCGGACAGGGCGTCCTACGAGCAGTACTTC
TRBJ2-1 . TRBV7-9 . CASSLLVGKWQFF TGTGCCAGCAGCTTATTGGTCGGGAAGTGGCAGTTCTTC
TRBJ2-5 . TRBV7-2 TRBD1 CASSSDRANQETQYF TGTGCCAGCAGCTCGGACAGGGCTAACCAAGAGACCCAGTACTTC
TRBJ2-1 . TRBV15 . CATSRVLGQGRGNEQFF TGTGCCACCAGCAGAGTACTGGGGCAGGGGAGGGGCAATGAGCAGTTCTTC
TRBJ2-7 . TRBV5-1 . CASSLREGGGGEQYF TGCGCCAGCAGCTTGCGCGAAGGAGGGGGCGGTGAGCAGTACTTC